This T cell receptor beta chain was retrieved from a study of T cell responses to AZD1222 COVID-19 vaccine. Study-wide results and caveats: Vaccine-associated CD4 TCRs spanned spike, dominant at 160-218 and 743-854.

With respect to this clone: Its antigen remains unidentified.

CDR3 length: 14 residues. V lost 3 bases, J lost 7 bases, and 10 bases lay in between. CDR1 and CDR2 (germline): MDHEN, SYDVKM. Sequenced by immunoSEQ multiplex PCR; TCRdb stores in-frame clones only, minus some. The table records some 100,000 clones, 88% of them present only once. This specimen consisted of peripheral blood, obtained on day 0 of MenACWY control vaccination. V usage is TRBV28 and J usage is TRBJ1-6; a possible D gene is TRBD1 (6 bases). The sequence came from an adult in good health. The CDR3 loop is CASSLGGGNSPLHF. CDR3 sequence (DNA): TGTGCCAGCAGTTTGGGGGGCGGAAATTCACCCCTCCACTTT.